Each of the 22 T cell receptor beta chains below was sequenced from the same sample in a study of blood T cell repertoires in COVID-19. This table comes from immunoSEQ multiplex PCR, and its TCRdb copy is limited to in-frame clones, with some not included. Of some 110,000 clones listed, 75% to 90% are singletons. The specimen was peripheral blood. Receptors were obtained from an older man with acute or convalescent COVID-19.

This chain joins TRBV7-8 and TRBJ2-2; 7 positions agree with TRBD1. The CDR3 extends over 15 amino acids. Germline CDR1 and CDR2: SGHVS and FQNEAQ. The V segment lost 3 bases and the J segment 4 bases; nucleotides outside the gene matches: 5. Here the CDR3 reads CASSFRQGGTGELFF. CDR3 nucleotides: TGTGCCAGCAGCTTTAGACAGGGCGGCACCGGGGAGCTGTTTTTT.

The gene calls are TRBV4-2 and TRBJ2-1, with 9 bases aligning to TRBD2. Germline lookup yields CDR1 LGHNA and CDR2 YNFKEQ. V gave up 1 base and J gave up 5 bases; unmatched junction bases: 3. This CDR3 spans 15 amino acids. The CDR3 protein is CASSQGLADDNEQFF. The CDR3 region has the DNA TGTGCCAGCAGCCAAGGACTAGCGGATGACAATGAGCAGTTCTTC.

The chain recombines TRBV6-1 with TRBJ1-2; the D gene is possibly TRBD1 (6 bases). This CDR3 region has 14 residues. Trimming cost V 0 bases and J 2 bases, with 7 bases left between them. Germline V lookup: CDR1 MNHNS, CDR2 SASEGT. CDR3 coding DNA: TGTGCCAGCAGTGAAGCCGGACAGAACTATGGCTACACCTTC. Translation gives CASSEAGQNYGYTF.

CDR3 sequence: CASSEEGEGPRNQPQHF. The CDR3, as DNA: TGTGCCAGCAGTGAAGAAGGGGAGGGGCCAAGAAATCAGCCCCAGCATTTT. The V and J genes are TRBV2 and TRBJ1-5, with D possibly matching TRBD1 (5 bases). In germline, CDR1 is SNHLY, CDR2 FYNNEI. V was clipped by 1 base and J by 4 bases, with 17 bases between them. This CDR3 has 17 amino acids.

The chain recombines TRBV19 with TRBJ2-1, with a tentative D call TRBD2 (7 bases). Germline assignment: CDR1 LNHDA and CDR2 SQIVND (reference sequence). Trimming pared 1 base from V and 6 bases from J, leaving 13 bases between. CDR3 size: 15 residues. The CDR3 DNA reads as TGTGCCAGTAGTATAGCAGGGAGGGACACCAATGAGCAGTTCTTC. This sequence encodes CASSIAGRDTNEQFF.

The sample holds a few counts of this clone. The V gene is TRBV27, the J gene TRBJ1-4, with D tentatively TRBD1 (6 bases). Per the germline V gene, CDR1 is MNHEY and CDR2 is SMNVEV (reference sequence). The germline V and J ends were trimmed by 4 bases and 12 bases, with 21 bases remaining between them. The CDR3 has 15 residues. Written as DNA, the CDR3 is TGTGCCAGCAGTTCCAGACAGGCCTTCGGGGGGGAACTGTTTTTT. Translation: CASSSRQAFGGELFF.

This rearrangement joins TRBV5-1 to TRBJ2-3, with a tentative D call TRBD2 (5 bases). The CDR3 is 14 residues long. Germline CDR1 SGHRS, CDR2 YFSETQ. V lost 2 bases and J lost 2, with 9 bases in between. CDR3 residues: CASSFDGLTDTQYF. CDR3 coding DNA: TGCGCCAGCAGCTTCGACGGACTCACAGATACGCAGTATTTT.

The V call is TRBV30, the J call TRBJ2-1; weak D call: TRBD1 (8 bases). The germline gives CDR1 GTSNPN, CDR2 SVGIG (reference sequence). Trimming left V 2 bases short and J 9 bases short, with 20 bases between. This CDR3 is built from 15 residues. The CDR3 spells CAWSPSRTGGGEQFF. The DNA of the CDR3 is TGTGCCTGGAGTCCCTCCCGAACAGGGGGGGGTGAGCAGTTCTTC.

The chain links TRBV10-3 to TRBJ2-5; perhaps TRBD2 as D (6 bases). V dropped 0 bases and J dropped 4 bases, with 9 bases sitting between them. The germline V gene has CDR1 ENHRY and CDR2 SYGVKD. CDR3 length equals 14 residues. This CDR3 is CAISESQGGETQYF. The CDR3 DNA sequence: TGTGCCATCAGTGAGTCTCAGGGAGGAGAGACCCAGTACTTC.

The table lists this clone with a few counts. V gene TRBV19 combines with J gene TRBJ1-5, with 10 nucleotides matching TRBD1. Looked up from germline, CDR1 is LNHDA and CDR2 is SQIVND (reference sequence). V dropped 5 bases and J dropped 4; count of bases not matched to a gene: 5. The CDR3 has 15 amino acids. The CDR3, as DNA: TGTGCCAGTAGTCCAGACAGGGGGCATAATCAGCCCCAGCATTTT. Its translation is CASSPDRGHNQPQHF.

The chain carries TRBV6-5 and TRBJ2-7, with a possible D match to TRBD1 (5 bases). The CDR3 totals 14 residues. The germline CDR1 and CDR2 sequences are MNHEY and SVGAGI. V lost 7 bases and J lost 2, with 15 bases in between. DNA of the CDR3: TGTGCCAGCACCAACAGGCAGGGCACCTACGAGCAGTACTTC. Amino acid sequence: CASTNRQGTYEQYF.

V gene TRBV19 combines with J gene TRBJ1-1; 7 bases agree with TRBD1. The CDR3 has 16 residues. J was trimmed by 0 bases and V by 5 bases; bases with no gene match: 9. Germline CDR1 and CDR2: LNHDA and SQIVND (reference sequence). CDR3 region: CASSRRDSSMNTEAFF. CDR3 nucleotides: TGTGCCAGTAGTCGACGGGACAGCTCCATGAACACTGAAGCTTTCTTT.

The chain is built from TRBV7-8 and TRBJ2-7; 10 positions agree with TRBD1. This CDR3 has 15 residues. After removal of 3 bases from V and 4 bases from J, the junction contained 6 bases not matched to a gene. From germline, CDR1 is SGHVS and CDR2 FQNEAQ. The DNA for the CDR3 is TGTGCCAGCAGCTTCGCCGGGACAGGGGCGTACGAGCAGTACTTC. This sequence encodes CASSFAGTGAYEQYF.

V is TRBV4-2 and J is TRBJ2-7, with D possibly TRBD2 on 7 matching bases. Trimming pared 2 bases from V and 0 bases from J, leaving 14 bases between. The germline V gene encodes CDR1 LGHNA and CDR2 YNFKEQ. This CDR3 is 16 amino acids long. The CDR3 nucleotides are TGTGCCAGCAGCCAACTAAGGGGGGGTTTCTCCTACGAGCAGTACTTC. Its translation: CASSQLRGGFSYEQYF.

The chain combines TRBV5-1 with TRBJ2-1, with 9 bases fitting TRBD1. The germline V gene has CDR1 SGHRS and CDR2 YFSETQ. This CDR3 contains 15 residues. J lost 3 bases, V lost 3 bases, and 4 bases had no gene match. This CDR3 is CASSSGTGFYNEQFF. CDR3 sequence (DNA): TGCGCCAGCAGCTCCGGGACAGGGTTCTACAATGAGCAGTTCTTC.

CDR3 DNA sequence: TGTGCCAGCAGCTTAGGTACAGGCCTAAAAGAGACCCAGTACTTC. Amino acid sequence: CASSLGTGLKETQYF. J is TRBJ2-5 and V is TRBV7-6; a weak D match, TRBD1 (5 bases). The CDR3 consists of 15 residues. Germline values: CDR1 SGHVS, CDR2 FNYEAQ. Trimming pared 1 base from V and 3 bases from J, leaving 12 bases between. Full variable domain (remainder filled in from reference TRBV7-6 and TRBJ2-5): GAGVSQSPRYKVTKRGQDVALRCDPISGHVSLYWYRQALGQGPEFLTYFNYEAQQDKSGLPNDRFSAERPEGSISTLTIQRTEQRDSAMYRCASSLGTGLKETQYFGPGTRLLVL.

In this sample, this clone turned up a few times. V gene TRBV18 combines with J gene TRBJ1-4; tentatively, D is TRBD1 (5 bases). The CDR3 is 15 amino acids. Trimming pared 6 bases from V and 5 bases from J, leaving 16 bases between. The V gene's germline CDR1 is KGHSH and CDR2 LQKENI. CDR3 amino acids: CASSPGEGRNEKLFF. CDR3 DNA: TGTGCCAGCTCCCCCGGGGAGGGACGGAATGAAAAACTGTTTTTT.

This rearrangement joins TRBV12-3 or TRBV12-4 to TRBJ2-1, with 8 bases matching TRBD2. This CDR3 comprises 13 residues. The V and J ends lost 7 bases and 8 bases, in that order; junction bases with no gene match: 7. CDR3 bases: TGTGCCAGCACCAAAAGCGGGAGCGATGAGCAGTTCTTC. This codes for CASTKSGSDEQFF.

The chain recombines TRBV5-1 with TRBJ2-3; TRBD1 matches 9 bases. The CDR3 loop spans 18 amino acids. Germline CDR1 is SGHRS and CDR2 is YFSETQ. Unmatched junction bases numbered 14, after V lost 4 bases and J lost 2 bases. The CDR3 DNA sequence: TGCGCCAGCAGCAAGCCCCCGGGACAGGGATATTCCACAGATACGCAGTATTTT. Translation: CASSKPPGQGYSTDTQYF.

This chain links TRBV15 with TRBJ2-7; 9 bases fit TRBD1. Germline V lookup: CDR1 LNHNV, CDR2 YYDKDF (reference sequence). The CDR3 covers 14 residues. The J segment lost 2 bases and the V segment lost 6 bases, leaving 5 bases of the junction unmatched. For the CDR3, the DNA is TGTGCCACCAGAATGGACAGGGGTCCCTACGAGCAGTACTTC. Its protein product is CATRMDRGPYEQYF.

The rearrangement uses TRBV9 and TRBJ2-3; D is uncertain. This CDR3 is 15 amino acids long. Germline values: CDR1 SGDLS, CDR2 YYNGEE. V dropped 4 bases and J dropped 1 base, with 13 bases sitting between them. The DNA for the CDR3 is TGTGCCAGCAGCCAAGGAGTCGAGGGCACAGATACGCAGTATTTT. Translated: CASSQGVEGTDTQYF. Drawing the rest from reference TRBV9 and TRBJ2-3, the complete variable domain is DSGVTQTPKHLITATGQRVTLRCSPRSGDLSVYWYQQSLDQGLQFLIQYYNGEERAKGNILERFSAQQFPDLHSELNLSSLELGDSALYFCASSQGVEGTDTQYFGPGTRLTVL.

The rearrangement links TRBV6-6 to TRBJ2-7; TRBD1 agrees at 11 bases. Germline CDR1 and CDR2: MNHNY and SVGAGI (reference sequence). The CDR3 contains 15 residues. With V trimmed by 7 bases and J by 4 bases, 9 bases remained unmatched. The CDR3 spells CASTSPGTGGYEQYF. CDR3 coding DNA: TGTGCCAGCACCAGCCCCGGGACAGGGGGTTACGAGCAGTACTTC.